The 22 T cell receptor beta chains listed next were all sequenced from one sample in a study of CD8 T cells in Susac syndrome. RNA amounts of roughly 0.5 to 1 ug underwent reverse transcription with random hexamers. TCRdb reprocessed the immunoSEQ multiplex PCR reads via MiXCR and lists one record per CDR3 protein. The sample lists about 76,000 distinct CDR3 sequences, approximately 95% occurring once. The material sequenced was CD8+ T cells from PBMCs. All receptors come from a human donor with Susac syndrome.

The chain employs TRBV12-5 and TRBJ1-6; D is unresolved. CDR3 length equals 12 residues. The germline V gene encodes CDR1 LGHNT and CDR2 FRNRAP. Trimming pared 8 bases from V and 4 bases from J, leaving 6 bases between. CDR3 protein: CASRGYNSPLHF. DNA for the CDR3: TGTGCTAGTCGCGGGTATAATTCACCCCTCCACTTT.

The rearrangement uses TRBV18 and TRBJ2-5, with TRBD1 matching 7 bases. Trimming at V came to 3 bases and at J to 3 bases, leaving 7 bases not matched to a gene. This CDR3 comprises 15 residues. Looked up from germline, CDR1 is KGHSH and CDR2 is LQKENI. In DNA, the CDR3 is TGTGCCAGCTCACCGAGTGGGACAGCTGAAGAGACCCAGTACTTC. It translates to CASSPSGTAEETQYF.

CDR3 protein: CASSLESPSYLVNTEAFF. CDR3 nucleotides: TGTGCCAGCAGCTTAGAGAGTCCCAGCTACCTTGTTAACACTGAAGCTTTCTTT. The chain is built from TRBV7-2 and TRBJ1-1; D gene uncertain. Per germline, CDR1 SGHTA and CDR2 FQGNSA. V lost 1 base and J 2 bases, leaving 20 bases between the germline ends. The CDR3 consists of 18 residues.

V usage is TRBV11-2 and J usage is TRBJ2-1; D ambiguous. V lost 8 bases, J lost 0 bases, and 17 bases lay in between. The length of the CDR3 is 16 residues. Per the germline V gene, CDR1 is SGHAT and CDR2 is FQNNGV. The CDR3 sequence: CASSAKPLSSYNEQFF. CDR3 nucleotides: TGTGCCAGCTCCGCTAAACCCCTCAGCTCCTACAATGAGCAGTTCTTC.

J is TRBJ2-7 and V is TRBV20-1; D not certain. Trimming removed 3 bases at V and 0 bases at J, with 18 bases between. This CDR3 spans 16 amino acids. Germline lookup yields CDR1 DFQATT and CDR2 SNEGSKA (reference sequence). CDR3 nucleotides: TGCAGTGCTAGCGGGTGGCGCCAGAAAAGCTCCTACGAGCAGTACTTC. Translating gives CSASGWRQKSSYEQYF.

The genes are TRBV27 and TRBJ2-1; 13 bases map to TRBD2. This CDR3 has 15 amino acids. With 4 bases clipped from V and 7 bases from J, the junction kept 4 bases outside the gene matches. Germline values: CDR1 MNHEY, CDR2 SMNVEV (reference sequence). CDR3 sequence: CASSSLAGGPNEQFF. DNA of the CDR3: TGTGCCAGCAGTTCACTAGCGGGAGGGCCGAATGAGCAGTTCTTC.

This chain uses TRBV20-1 with TRBJ2-3; 7 bases match TRBD2. V gave up 3 bases and J gave up 3 bases; unmatched junction bases: 0. CDR1 and CDR2 (germline): DFQATT, SNEGSKA (reference sequence). The CDR3 spans 12 residues. CDR3 in DNA: TGCAGTGCTAGCGGGAGGACAGATACGCAGTATTTT. Translation gives CSASGRTDTQYF.

The V gene is TRBV18, the J gene TRBJ2-7; TRBD1 agrees at 11 bases. V lost 4 bases to trimming and J lost 0 bases; unmatched junction nucleotides: 5. The germline V gene has CDR1 KGHSH and CDR2 LQKENI. This CDR3 region has 16 residues. CDR3 nucleotides: TGTGCCAGCTCACTTGGGACAGGGGGAGGCTCCTACGAGCAGTACTTC. This translates into CASSLGTGGGSYEQYF. Filled out from reference TRBV18 and TRBJ2-7, the complete variable domain reads NAGVMQNPRHLVRRRGQEARLRCSPMKGHSHVYWYRQLPEEGLKFMVYLQKENIIDESGMPKERFSAEFPKEGPSILRIQQVVRGDSAAYFCASSLGTGGGSYEQYFGPGTRLTVT.

The gene calls are TRBV19 and TRBJ1-5, with D possibly being TRBD1 (5 bases). The CDR3 is made up of 13 amino acids. Germline CDR1 and CDR2: LNHDA and SQIVND (reference sequence). V was shortened by 6 bases and J by 1 base, with 7 bases between the two germline ends. The CDR3 bases are TGTGCCAGTAGCAGGGCGAGCAATCAGCCCCAGCATTTT. The encoded protein is CASSRASNQPQHF.

The chain couples TRBV12-3 or TRBV12-4 to TRBJ1-5, with a tentative D call TRBD1 (6 bases). CDR3 length equals 15 residues. V lost 8 bases, J lost 0 bases, and 14 bases lay in between. The CDR3 region is CASAETGDSNQPQHF. The CDR3, as DNA: TGTGCCAGCGCCGAGACAGGTGATAGCAATCAGCCCCAGCATTTT.

The chain carries TRBV7-8 and TRBJ2-7; the D gene is possibly TRBD1 (6 bases). CDR1 is SGHVS, CDR2 FQNEAQ, per germline. V lost 2 bases and J 4 bases, leaving 15 bases between the germline ends. CDR3 length: 15 residues. The CDR3 DNA sequence: TGTGCCAGCAGCTTATCAGGGGTCGACACGTACGAGCAGTACTTC. Translating it yields CASSLSGVDTYEQYF.

The V gene is TRBV28, the J gene TRBJ1-2; 8 nucleotides match TRBD1. The CDR3 contains 13 residues. Losses at the gene ends were 1 base for V and 6 bases for J; bases not matched to a gene: 1. In germline, CDR1 is MDHEN, CDR2 SYDVKM. As DNA, the CDR3 is TGTGCCAGCAGTTTATCAGGGGGCGATGGCTACACCTTC. Its translation: CASSLSGGDGYTF.

This chain uses TRBV5-1 with TRBJ2-5; 7 nucleotides agree with TRBD1. J was trimmed by 5 bases and V by 1 base; bases with no gene match: 11. CDR3 length equals 16 residues. The germline gives CDR1 SGHRS, CDR2 YFSETQ. The CDR3 region is CASSLSDRDDLETQYF. The CDR3 nucleotides are TGCGCCAGCAGCTTGTCAGACAGGGACGATTTGGAGACCCAGTACTTC.

This chain connects TRBV4-1 to TRBJ2-5, with TRBD2 matching over 11 bases. CDR3 length: 16 amino acids. From germline, CDR1 is MGHRA and CDR2 YSYEKL. The trim removed 2 bases at V and 2 bases at J, leaving 4 bases unmatched. The CDR3 spells CASSQTGLADQETQYF. The CDR3 region has the DNA TGCGCCAGCAGCCAAACGGGACTAGCGGATCAAGAGACCCAGTACTTC.

The rearrangement joins TRBV7-8 to TRBJ1-4, with no clear D. V was clipped by 2 bases and J by 4 bases, with 8 bases between them. Germline CDR1 and CDR2: SGHVS and FQNEAQ. This CDR3 has 14 residues. CDR3 nucleotides: TGTGCCAGCAGCTTATGGGGAGATAATGAAAAACTGTTTTTT. It translates to CASSLWGDNEKLFF.

The V and J genes are TRBV20-1 and TRBJ2-7, with 12 nucleotides matching TRBD2. After removal of 3 bases from V and 2 bases from J, the junction contained 5 bases not matched to a gene. Germline V gives CDR1 DFQATT, CDR2 SNEGSKA (reference sequence). The CDR3 is made up of 15 amino acids. CDR3 region: CSARDLAGGAYEQYF. CDR3 coding DNA: TGCAGTGCTAGGGACCTAGCGGGGGGGGCCTACGAGCAGTACTTC.

The V call is TRBV4-1, the J call TRBJ1-5, with 7 bases aligning to TRBD1. Germline values: CDR1 MGHRA, CDR2 YSYEKL. J was trimmed by 8 bases and V by 3 bases; bases with no gene match: 10. The CDR3 covers 15 residues. Written as DNA, the CDR3 is TGCGCCAGCAGCCAGACCGGGACAGAAAATGAGCCCCAGCATTTT. This encodes CASSQTGTENEPQHF.

This chain joins TRBV27 and TRBJ1-1; no firm D call. V lost 3 bases and J lost 6, with 11 bases in between. This CDR3 has 13 amino acids. Germline V gene sequence: CDR1 MNHEY, CDR2 SMNVEV (reference sequence). The CDR3 protein is CASSFSRLAEAFF. The CDR3 coding sequence is TGTGCCAGCAGTTTTTCGAGGTTGGCTGAAGCTTTCTTT.

The chain combines TRBV5-1 with TRBJ1-4, with a possible D match to TRBD1 (5 bases). Trimming took off 1 base at V and 5 bases at J, with 15 bases between the two ends. The CDR3 consists of 16 residues. Germline CDR1 is SGHRS and CDR2 is YFSETQ. The CDR3 is CASSLKEGPPNEKLFF. The CDR3 nucleotides are TGCGCCAGCAGCTTGAAGGAGGGGCCCCCGAATGAAAAACTGTTTTTT.

The rearrangement links TRBV29-1 to TRBJ2-5, with 7 positions matching TRBD2. The CDR3 spans 13 residues. J gave up 3 bases and V 7 bases, and 8 bases lay outside the gene matches. From germline, CDR1 is SQVTM and CDR2 ANQGSEA. The CDR3 region has the DNA TGCAGCGCCAAGGGCCTAGCGGAAGAGACCCAGTACTTC. As protein: CSAKGLAEETQYF. Based on the CDR3 plus reference TRBV29-1 and TRBJ2-5, the full variable domain is SAVISQKPSRDICQRGTSLTIQCQVDSQVTMMFWYRQQPGQSLTLIATANQGSEATYESGFVIDKFPISRPNLTFSTLTVSNMSPEDSSIYLCSAKGLAEETQYFGPGTRLLVL.

The gene calls are TRBV20-1 and TRBJ2-7; a possible D gene is TRBD2 (5 bases). The CDR3 runs to 12 residues. V lost 3 bases, J lost 7 bases, and 13 bases lay in between. The V gene's germline CDR1 is DFQATT and CDR2 SNEGSKA (reference sequence). CDR3 in amino acids: CSASLSSGEQYF. In DNA form, the CDR3 reads TGCAGTGCTAGTCTCTCGTCGGGGGAGCAGTACTTC.

The chain links TRBV30 to TRBJ2-1; 12 bases fit TRBD2. The germline CDR1 and CDR2 sequences are GTSNPN and SVGIG (reference sequence). The CDR3 loop spans 14 amino acids. V dropped 1 base and J dropped 9; count of bases not matched to a gene: 4. This chain's CDR3 is CAWSGLAGASEQFF. For the CDR3, the DNA is TGTGCCTGGAGTGGACTAGCGGGAGCCAGTGAGCAGTTCTTC.